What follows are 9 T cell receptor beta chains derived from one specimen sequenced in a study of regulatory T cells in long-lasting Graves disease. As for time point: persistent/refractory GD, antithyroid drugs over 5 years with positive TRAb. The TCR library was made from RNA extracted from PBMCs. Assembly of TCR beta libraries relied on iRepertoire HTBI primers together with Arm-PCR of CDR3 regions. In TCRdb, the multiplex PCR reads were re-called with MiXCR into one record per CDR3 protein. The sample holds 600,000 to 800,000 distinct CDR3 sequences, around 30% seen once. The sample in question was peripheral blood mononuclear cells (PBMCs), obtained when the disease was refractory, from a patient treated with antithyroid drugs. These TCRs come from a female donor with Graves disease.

The CDR3 DNA is TGTGCCAGCAGCTCCCGGGTTCTGCCCCAGCATTTT. Amino acids: CASSSRVLPQHF. The chain has TRBV28 and TRBJ1-5; no clear D. Per the germline V gene, CDR1 is MDHEN and CDR2 is SYDVKM. Trimming shortened V by 6 bases and J by 9 bases, and 12 bases separated the two germline ends. CDR3 length: 12 amino acids.

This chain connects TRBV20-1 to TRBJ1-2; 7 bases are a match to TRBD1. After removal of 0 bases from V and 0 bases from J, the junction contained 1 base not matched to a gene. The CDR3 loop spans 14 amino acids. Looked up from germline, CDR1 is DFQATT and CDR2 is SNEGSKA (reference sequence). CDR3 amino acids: CSAREGQTNYGYTF. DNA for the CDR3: TGCAGTGCTAGAGAGGGACAGACTAACTATGGCTACACCTTC.

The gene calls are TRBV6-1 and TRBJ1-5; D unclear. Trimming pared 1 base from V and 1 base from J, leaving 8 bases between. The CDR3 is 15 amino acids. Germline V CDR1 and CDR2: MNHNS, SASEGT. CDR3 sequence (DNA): TGTGCCAGCAGTGAAGTTTCGGGGAGCAATCAGCCCCAGCATTTT. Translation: CASSEVSGSNQPQHF.

The CDR3 coding sequence is TGTGCCAGCAGCTCACTCGGGGGTGTCACTGAAGCTTTCTTT. Protein product: CASSSLGGVTEAFF. The chain links TRBV7-2 to TRBJ1-1; D perhaps matches TRBD1 (5 bases). Trimming removed 4 bases at V and 4 bases at J, with 13 bases between. CDR1 SGHTA and CDR2 FQGNSA come from the germline V gene. This CDR3 has 14 residues.

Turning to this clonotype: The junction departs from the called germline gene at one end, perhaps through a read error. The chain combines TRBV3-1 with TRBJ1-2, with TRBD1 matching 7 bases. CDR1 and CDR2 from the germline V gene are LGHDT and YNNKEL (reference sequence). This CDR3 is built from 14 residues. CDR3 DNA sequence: TGTGCCAGCAGCCAACCGGGACAGAACTATGGCTGCACCTTC. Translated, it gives CASSQPGQNYGCTF.

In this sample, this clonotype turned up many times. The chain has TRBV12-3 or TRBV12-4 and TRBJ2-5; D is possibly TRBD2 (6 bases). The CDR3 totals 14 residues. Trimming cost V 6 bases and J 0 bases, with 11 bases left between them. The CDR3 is CASRGGGHQETQYF. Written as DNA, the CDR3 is TGTGCCAGCAGGGGCGGAGGGCACCAAGAGACCCAGTACTTC.

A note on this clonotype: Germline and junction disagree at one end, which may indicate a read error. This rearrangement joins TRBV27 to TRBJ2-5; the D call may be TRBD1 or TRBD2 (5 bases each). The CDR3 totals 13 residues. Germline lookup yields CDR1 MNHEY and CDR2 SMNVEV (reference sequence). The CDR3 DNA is TGTACCAGCAGTGTGGGGGTTCAAGAGACCCAGTACTTC. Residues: CTSSVGVQETQYF.

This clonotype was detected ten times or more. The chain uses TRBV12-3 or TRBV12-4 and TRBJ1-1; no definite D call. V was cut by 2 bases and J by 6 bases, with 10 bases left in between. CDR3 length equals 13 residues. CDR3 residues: CASSLLGGAEAFF. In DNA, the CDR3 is TGTGCCAGCAGTTTATTGGGCGGGGCTGAAGCTTTCTTT.

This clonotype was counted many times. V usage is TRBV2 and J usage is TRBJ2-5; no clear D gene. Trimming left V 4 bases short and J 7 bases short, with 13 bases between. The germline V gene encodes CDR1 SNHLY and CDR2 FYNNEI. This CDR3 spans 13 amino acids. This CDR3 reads CASSAGTRGTQYF. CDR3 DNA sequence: TGTGCCAGCAGTGCAGGCACCCGTGGGACCCAGTACTTC.